Below, 30 T cell receptor beta chains from the same sample are listed, as sequenced in a study of blood T cell repertoires in COVID-19. TCRdb's table, derived via immunoSEQ multiplex PCR, lists solely in-frame clones and lacks some. The sample shows more than 450,000 clones, about 85% of them seen only once. Sequences were obtained from PBMCs or T cells enriched from blood (not recorded which). The source is a woman younger than 30 who had recovered from COVID-19.

This clone was found once. The rearrangement joins TRBV4-1 to TRBJ2-2; 10 bases fit TRBD2. The germline V gene encodes CDR1 MGHRA and CDR2 YSYEKL. Trimming took 4 bases from V and 1 from J; bases not matched to a gene: 9. CDR3 length equals 18 residues. The CDR3 protein is CASSRSSPSGGNTGELFF. In nucleotides, the CDR3 is TGCGCCAGCAGCCGATCTTCACCTAGCGGGGGGAACACCGGGGAGCTGTTTTTT.

The chain is built from TRBV4-1 and TRBJ2-5; no definite D call. The CDR3 totals 13 residues. Germline CDR1 reads MGHRA; CDR2 reads YSYEKL. Trimming stripped 0 bases from V and 2 bases from J, with 4 bases between. The CDR3 here is CASSQEAQETQYF. The CDR3 DNA is TGCGCCAGCAGCCAAGAGGCTCAAGAGACCCAGTACTTC.

The J gene is TRBJ1-5, the V gene TRBV6-6, with 8 nucleotides matching TRBD1. V dropped 4 bases and J dropped 5; count of bases not matched to a gene: 4. The CDR3 is 14 amino acids. Germline assignment: CDR1 MNHNY and CDR2 SVGAGI (reference sequence). The CDR3 here is CASSFNRGDQPQHF. In nucleotides, the CDR3 is TGTGCCAGCAGTTTCAACAGGGGGGATCAGCCCCAGCATTTT.

This chain joins TRBV29-1 and TRBJ1-2; a weak D match, TRBD1 (5 bases). This CDR3 region has 15 residues. In germline, CDR1 is SQVTM, CDR2 ANQGSEA. V lost 1 base, J lost 4 bases, and 16 bases lay in between. In DNA, the CDR3 is TGCAGCGTTGAAGGATCTACCGGGACTGGCTATGGCTACACCTTC. As protein: CSVEGSTGTGYGYTF.

This chain links TRBV4-1 with TRBJ2-3; tentatively, D is TRBD1 (7 bases). The germline CDR1 and CDR2 sequences are MGHRA and YSYEKL. The CDR3 covers 17 residues. The germline V and J ends were trimmed by 0 bases and 5 bases, with 18 bases remaining between them. CDR3 nucleotide sequence: TGCGCCAGCAGCCAAGATACCGGCAGGGGGGAAAGAGATACGCAGTATTTT. Translated, it gives CASSQDTGRGERDTQYF.

The table lists this clone with a few counts. The rearrangement uses TRBV5-4 and TRBJ2-1; possible D gene TRBD2, 6 bases. CDR3 size: 13 residues. In germline, CDR1 is SGHNT, CDR2 YYREEE (reference sequence). V was shortened by 3 bases and J by 5 bases, with 9 bases between the two germline ends. The CDR3, as DNA: TGTGCCAGCAGCTCGGGACTTCACAATGAGCAGTTCTTC. Translating gives CASSSGLHNEQFF.

The CDR3 nucleotides are TGTGCCAGCAGCCAAGAGCTTTTTGTAGCCGAACATCCTTCGGAGAGGGAGACCCAGTACTTC. This gives the protein CASSQELFVAEHPSERETQYF. The rearrangement links TRBV3-1 (or the pseudogene TRBV3-2) to TRBJ2-5, with unresolved D. This CDR3 has 21 residues. Germline CDR1 is LGHDT and CDR2 is YNNKEL (reference sequence). V was shortened by 0 bases and J by 5 bases, with 31 bases between the two germline ends.

The CDR3 loop reads CASSVTLAGGPDTQYF. The CDR3 DNA sequence: TGTGCCAGCAGCGTCACCCTAGCGGGGGGGCCAGATACGCAGTATTTT. This sequence joins TRBV9 and TRBJ2-3, with 12 bases lining up with TRBD2. The germline CDR1 and CDR2 sequences are SGDLS and YYNGEE. This CDR3 has 16 residues. The V gene end was trimmed by 2 bases and the J gene end by 4 bases; junction bases not matched to a gene: 5.

The chain joins TRBV5-5 to TRBJ2-1; 9 bases fit TRBD2. V lost 6 bases, J lost 10 bases, and 17 bases stayed unmatched. Germline CDR1 SGHKS, CDR2 YYEKEE (reference sequence). There are 16 residues in the CDR3. Written as DNA, the CDR3 is TGTGCCAGCAACTTAAGCGGGGGGCGCTCCGCGGGGGAGCAGTTCTTC. Translated: CASNLSGGRSAGEQFF.

This clone appeared a few times. This rearrangement joins TRBV27 to TRBJ1-4; TRBD1 agrees at 8 bases. V lost 6 bases, J lost 8 bases, and 8 bases stayed unmatched. This CDR3 contains 14 residues. CDR1 and CDR2 (germline): MNHEY, SMNVEV (reference sequence). The CDR3, as DNA: TGTGCCAGCAGGAGATTGACAGGGGAAGAAAAACTGTTTTTT. This sequence encodes CASRRLTGEEKLFF.

V gene TRBV7-9 combines with J gene TRBJ2-3; TRBD1 might be the D (6 bases). There are 13 residues in the CDR3. Trimming removed 3 bases from V and 6 bases from J, with 10 bases in between. Germline loops: CDR1 SEHNR, CDR2 FQNEAQ (reference sequence). CDR3: CASSFLQGDTQYF. In nucleotides, the CDR3 is TGTGCCAGCAGCTTCCTACAGGGTGATACGCAGTATTTT. Complete variable domain (other parts from reference TRBV7-9 and TRBJ2-3): DTGVSQNPRHKITKRGQNVTFRCDPISEHNRLYWYRQTLGQGPEFLTYFQNEAQLEKSRLLSDRFSAERPKGSFSTLEIQRTEQGDSAMYLCASSFLQGDTQYFGPGTRLTVL.

The chain is built from TRBV6-5 and TRBJ1-2, with TRBD1 as a possible D gene (5 bases). Between the trimmed V and J ends, which lost 7 bases and 8 bases, there was a span of 14 bases. Germline V gene data show CDR1 as MNHEY and CDR2 as SVGAGI. CDR3 length: 12 residues. The CDR3 region has the DNA TGTGCCAGCACCTTCGGGGGAGAGGGCTACACCTTC. This sequence encodes CASTFGGEGYTF.

CDR3 DNA: TGCGCCAGCAGCCCGCGGACAGACCAAGAGACCCAGTACTTC. Translation: CASSPRTDQETQYF. The chain employs TRBV5-1 and TRBJ2-5; a possible D gene is TRBD1 (6 bases). Trimming took off 4 bases at V and 0 bases at J, with 10 bases between the two ends. The CDR3 totals 14 residues. Germline V gene lookup returns CDR1 SGHRS and CDR2 YFSETQ.

The chain uses TRBV5-6 and TRBJ1-5, with TRBD1 matching over 7 bases. The V gene's germline CDR1 is SGHDT and CDR2 YYEEEE. Trimming took 3 bases from V and 0 from J; bases not matched to a gene: 9. The CDR3 spans 17 residues. The CDR3 nucleotides read TGTGCCAGCAGCTCGGTCAGCGACAGGGATAGCAATCAGCCCCAGCATTTT. Translated: CASSSVSDRDSNQPQHF.

The chain links TRBV19 to TRBJ2-5; 10 bases agree with TRBD1. The CDR3 covers 15 residues. V gave up 3 bases and J gave up 4 bases; unmatched junction bases: 5. CDR1 and CDR2 (germline): LNHDA, SQIVND (reference sequence). The CDR3 DNA is TGTGCCAGTAGTATCTCTCGGACAGGGGGAGAGACCCAGTACTTC. Translating it yields CASSISRTGGETQYF.

The chain recombines TRBV27 with TRBJ1-1; D perhaps matches TRBD1 (6 bases). This CDR3 contains 16 residues. Per the germline V gene, CDR1 is MNHEY and CDR2 is SMNVEV (reference sequence). Trimming removed 4 bases from V and 1 base from J, with 16 bases in between. The CDR3 nucleotides are TGTGCCAGCAGTTCCCTCAGGACAGCAGCGAACACTGAAGCTTTCTTT. This sequence encodes CASSSLRTAANTEAFF.

The V gene is TRBV30, the J gene TRBJ1-1, with 7 positions matching TRBD1. J lost 1 base, V lost 5 bases, and 4 bases had no gene match. This CDR3 spans 13 amino acids. Germline V gives CDR1 GTSNPN, CDR2 SVGIG (reference sequence). The CDR3: CAWAGQWNTEAFF. CDR3 coding DNA: TGTGCCTGGGCGGGACAGTGGAACACTGAAGCTTTCTTT.

The genes are TRBV19 and TRBJ1-2; D is unclear. Germline CDR1 LNHDA, CDR2 SQIVND (reference sequence). This CDR3 has 11 residues. V dropped 5 bases and J dropped 9 bases, with 10 bases sitting between them. Here the CDR3 DNA reads TGTGCCAGTAGTTTACTCGACAGCTACACCTTC. Protein product: CASSLLDSYTF.

The V call is TRBV7-9, the J call TRBJ2-7; no firm D call. Germline CDR1 SEHNR, CDR2 FQNEAQ (reference sequence). The V gene lost 5 bases and the J gene lost 0 bases, with 14 bases spanning the gap. The CDR3 runs to 15 residues. CDR3 DNA sequence: TGTGCCAGCAGCCTCACGACTCTTACCTCCTACGAGCAGTACTTC. Protein sequence: CASSLTTLTSYEQYF. Variable domain in full (rest from reference TRBV7-9 and TRBJ2-7): DTGVSQNPRHKITKRGQNVTFRCDPISEHNRLYWYRQTLGQGPEFLTYFQNEAQLEKSRLLSDRFSAERPKGSFSTLEIQRTEQGDSAMYLCASSLTTLTSYEQYFGPGTRLTVT.

This clone was picked up one time. This chain joins TRBV4-1 and TRBJ2-2, with 7 bases that match TRBD2. The V gene end was trimmed by 7 bases and the J gene end by 5 bases; junction bases not matched to a gene: 7. The CDR3 covers 14 residues. Germline assignment: CDR1 MGHRA and CDR2 YSYEKL. CDR3 sequence reads: CASTRLAVTGELFF. In DNA form, the CDR3 reads TGCGCCAGCACCAGACTAGCCGTGACCGGGGAGCTGTTTTTT.

The chain has TRBV5-8 and TRBJ1-3; maybe TRBD1 (6 bases). V was shortened by 5 bases and J by 3 bases, with 15 bases between the two germline ends. CDR1 is SGHTS and CDR2 is YDEGEE in the germline V gene. This CDR3 spans 15 amino acids. CDR3 loop: CASSLRGGLGNTIYF. CDR3 DNA sequence: TGTGCCAGCAGTTTAAGGGGGGGCCTTGGAAACACCATATATTTT.

This clone was seen only once. This chain uses TRBV28 with TRBJ1-2; 9 bases are shared with TRBD1. The germline V gene has CDR1 MDHEN and CDR2 SYDVKM. The CDR3 consists of 15 residues. Trimming cost V 11 bases and J 0 bases; bases outside gene matches: 10. For the CDR3, the DNA is TGTGCCGGGGGGGGACAGGGTGCGGCTAACTATGGCTACACCTTC. Encoded protein: CAGGGQGAANYGYTF.

V and J are TRBV12-5 and TRBJ1-1, with D possibly TRBD1 on 6 matching bases. CDR1 and CDR2 (germline): LGHNT, FRNRAP. Deletions cut 0 bases from V and 3 bases from J, with 17 bases between. The CDR3 has 17 amino acids. The CDR3 is CASGLVAGANWDTEAFF. DNA of the CDR3: TGTGCTAGTGGTTTGGTAGCAGGGGCAAATTGGGACACTGAAGCTTTCTTT. The full variable domain, completed using reference TRBV12-5 and TRBJ1-1, is DARVTQTPRHKVTEMGQEVTMRCQPILGHNTVFWYRQTMMQGLELLAYFRNRAPLDDSGMPKDRFSAEMPDATLATLKIQPSEPRDSAVYFCASGLVAGANWDTEAFFGQGTRLTVV.

In its sample, this clone was seen once. The chain couples TRBV10-3 to TRBJ1-4; no reliable D call. Germline V gene data show CDR1 as ENHRY and CDR2 as SYGVKD. This CDR3 is 14 amino acids long. Between the trimmed V and J ends, which lost 5 bases and 6 bases, there was a span of 13 bases. CDR3 nucleotide sequence: TGTGCCATCAGTTCAACAGCCGATCATGAAAAACTGTTTTTT. Encoded protein: CAISSTADHEKLFF.

V and J are TRBV19 and TRBJ1-2; TRBD1 might be the D (6 bases). V lost 3 bases and J 5 bases, leaving 13 bases between the germline ends. The CDR3 is made up of 14 amino acids. Germline-derived CDR1 and CDR2 are LNHDA and SQIVND (reference sequence). In nucleotides, the CDR3 is TGTGCCAGTAGTATCGGGCAAAGGGGGTATGGCTACACCTTC. This codes for CASSIGQRGYGYTF.

The V call is TRBV5-6, the J call TRBJ2-1; 8 bases fit TRBD1. The germline V gene encodes CDR1 SGHDT and CDR2 YYEEEE. V lost 4 bases, J lost 4 bases, and 10 bases stayed unmatched. The CDR3 has 16 residues. The CDR3, as DNA: TGTGCCAGCAGCGCCGGACAGGGAATGTCATACAATGAGCAGTTCTTC. Translated, it gives CASSAGQGMSYNEQFF.

This chain connects TRBV6-1 to TRBJ1-5; D is unresolved. The CDR3 has 15 amino acids. V shed 0 bases and J shed 5 bases, with 11 bases lying between them. The germline V gene has CDR1 MNHNS and CDR2 SASEGT. The CDR3 reads CASSEAGMYYQPQHF. The CDR3 coding sequence is TGTGCCAGCAGTGAAGCCGGTATGTACTATCAGCCCCAGCATTTT.

This clone has only one observation. Here the CDR3 DNA reads TGTGCCAGTAGTATAGACCAGGACAGGGGCGCTGGCTACACCTTC. It is translated as CASSIDQDRGAGYTF. The chain links TRBV19 to TRBJ1-2, with TRBD1 matching over 9 bases. With 0 bases clipped from V and 7 bases from J, the junction kept 6 bases outside the gene matches. This CDR3 contains 15 residues. The germline V gene encodes CDR1 LNHDA and CDR2 SQIVND (reference sequence). The entire variable domain, with the rest obtained from reference TRBV19 and TRBJ1-2, is as follows: DGGITQSPKYLFRKEGQNVTLSCEQNLNHDAMYWYRQDPGQGLRLIYYSQIVNDFQKGDIAEGYSVSREKKESFPLTVTSAQKNPTAFYLCASSIDQDRGAGYTFGSGTRLTVV.

As regards this clone: Distinct nucleotide sequences in the sample also encode this CDR3. This chain links TRBV7-9 with TRBJ1-2, with TRBD1 matching 7 bases. CDR1 and CDR2 (germline): SEHNR, FQNEAQ (reference sequence). The CDR3 contains 14 residues. Unmatched junction bases numbered 6, after V lost 4 bases and J lost 4 bases. DNA of the CDR3: TGTGCCAGCAGCTCCCAGGGGGGACTCTATGGCTACACCTTC. Protein product: CASSSQGGLYGYTF.

The J gene is TRBJ2-2, the V gene TRBV10-2; 9 bases match TRBD2. This CDR3 region has 14 residues. From germline, CDR1 is WSHSY and CDR2 SAAADI. V lost 3 bases, J lost 7 bases, and 3 bases stayed unmatched. In DNA, the CDR3 is TGCGCCAGCAGTGAAGGCGGGGGGGGCGGGGAGCTGTTTTTT. This encodes CASSEGGGGGELFF.